This T cell receptor beta chain was identified during a study of T-cell memory formation after mild COVID-19. Study-level information: Across donors, TCR clusters were largely donor specific. Notes on the study in general: A second wave expanding day 15 to 37 was CD4+-biased; contracting clones were balanced.

A remark on this clonotype: Antigen specificity is unknown.

Constant-segment-primed 5'RACE gave TCR alpha and TCR beta cDNA libraries with sample barcodes and UMIs. Each CDR3 protein gets one entry after TCRdb re-called the 5' RACE reads with MiXCR. The data show about 200,000 distinct CDR3 sequences, with roughly 10% seen just once and 3% to 4% held by the top ten. V lost 3 bases, J lost 2 bases, and 4 bases stayed unmatched. There are 14 residues in the CDR3. Germline-derived CDR1 and CDR2 are SGDLS and YYNGEE. Sequencing was performed on PBMCs or a T cell subset sorted from them (not recorded which). J is TRBJ1-2 and V is TRBV9, with TRBD1 identical over 7 bases. This TCR was recovered from a man aged 18 to 30 who had mild COVID-19 (a few samples of this study predate the infection). Cell type and time point are not known. This chain's CDR3 is CASSATGQNYGYTF. The CDR3, as DNA: TGTGCCAGCAGCGCAACGGGACAGAACTATGGCTACACCTTC. The entire variable domain, with the rest obtained from reference TRBV9 and TRBJ1-2, is as follows: DSGVTQTPKHLITATGQRVTLRCSPRSGDLSVYWYQQSLDQGLQFLIQYYNGEERAKGNILERFSAQQFPDLHSELNLSSLELGDSALYFCASSATGQNYGYTFGSGTRLTVV.